This TCR beta chain was identified during a study of T cells in tuberculosis. V lost 3 bases and J lost 5; bases outside the gene matches: 17. CDR1 and CDR2 (germline): SGHDT, YYEEEE. The CDR3 contains 19 residues. Thawed, overnight-rested PBMC were stained with GMM-loaded CD1B tetramer, viability dye and anti-CD3, then sorted. The CD1B tetramers carried C32 glucose monomycolate purified from Rhodococcus equi. Before cryopreservation, the sorted PBMC lost their CD14-expressing monocytes. Study-wide results and caveats: Low-affinity CD1B-GMM tetramer-binding T cells may have been missed.

Chain pairing is unknown; alpha and beta were sequenced separately. Profiling relied on immunoSEQ multiplex PCR, and the TCRdb table lists in-frame clones only, not all of them. The sample records about 88,000 clones, approximately 91% being singletons. The chain is built from TRBV5-6 and TRBJ2-5; 12 bases agree with TRBD2. Sequences were obtained from CD1b-GMM tetramer-negative cells sorted from PBMCs. The origin of this receptor is an adult woman with latent tuberculosis. CDR3 sequence: CASSWGAGTSGRIMETQYF. CDR3 DNA: TGTGCCAGCAGCTGGGGGGCCGGGACTAGCGGGCGAATTATGGAGACCCAGTACTTC.